This T cell receptor beta chain originates from a study of blood T cells in healthy people across ages. This clonotype was picked up a small number of times. Germline is not matched at one junction end, which may reflect a read error. Sample-barcoded 5' priming and a J-beta primer mix drove a second PCR of roughly 7 to 11 cycles. Each of the cDNA molecules was tagged by a template-switch adaptor with 12 random nucleotides. TCRdb recomputed calls from the 5' RACE reads with MiXCR, one row per CDR3 protein. The table shows around 990,000 distinct CDR3 sequences, with approximately 26% occurring only once. This CDR3 has 14 residues. Germline CDR1 reads SGHVS; CDR2 reads FNYEAQ. These data also formed part of another study, on T cells of mothers and their children.

The chain uses TRBV7-6 and TRBJ1-1; D is uncertain. Material for sequencing was blood. This sequence originates from a girl aged 2 to 10 in good health. The CDR3 here is CASSSGVPNTGAFF. In DNA form, the CDR3 reads TGTGCCAGCAGTTCCGGGGTTCCGAACACTGGAGCTTTCTTT.